What follows are 26 T cell receptor beta chains derived from one specimen sequenced in a study of radiation and T cells in renal cell carcinoma. Sequenced by immunoSEQ multiplex PCR; TCRdb stores in-frame clones only, minus some. The sample has roughly 150,000 clones; about 85% are singletons. As for time point: baseline pretreatment blood. Treatment described: 15 Gy SBRT to primary tumor, nephrectomy 4 weeks later. This specimen was blood, taken from a patient whose treatment included radiotherapy and nephrectomy. Receptor source: a woman in her seventies with renal cell carcinoma.

This chain links TRBV5-1 with TRBJ2-5; TRBD2 matches 9 bases. Germline CDR1 reads SGHRS; CDR2 reads YFSETQ. The CDR3 extends over 15 amino acids. V dropped 0 bases and J dropped 2; count of bases not matched to a gene: 2. CDR3 amino acids: CASSLETSGQETQYF. The DNA of the CDR3 is TGCGCCAGCAGCTTGGAGACTAGCGGACAAGAGACCCAGTACTTC.

The chain carries TRBV5-5 and TRBJ1-4; D unresolved. CDR3 size: 15 residues. V lost 5 bases to trimming and J lost 5 bases, with 16 bases between them. Germline CDR1 SGHKS, CDR2 YYEKEE (reference sequence). This chain's CDR3 is CASSYTDRVNEKLFF. The CDR3 DNA follows: TGTGCCAGCAGTTACACAGATCGGGTCAATGAAAAACTGTTTTTT.

This clone was observed once. This chain uses TRBV13 with TRBJ1-6, with 8 bases identical to TRBD1. Per the germline V gene, CDR1 is PRHDT and CDR2 is FYEKMQ (reference sequence). Losses at the gene ends were 3 bases for V and 6 bases for J; bases not matched to a gene: 1. The CDR3 sequence is 14 residues long. This CDR3 is CASSFDRGNSPLHF. Written as DNA, the CDR3 is TGTGCCAGCAGCTTTGACAGGGGTAATTCACCCCTCCACTTT. The whole variable domain, filled in from reference TRBV13 and TRBJ1-6, reads AAGVIQSPRHLIKEKRETATLKCYPIPRHDTVYWYQQGPGQDPQFLISFYEKMQSDKGSIPDRFSAQQFSDYHSELNMSSLELGDSALYFCASSFDRGNSPLHFGNGTRLTVT.

V and J are TRBV4-1 and TRBJ2-2; 7 bases line up with TRBD1. The CDR3 sequence is 16 residues long. The germline CDR1 and CDR2 sequences are MGHRA and YSYEKL. After removal of 3 bases from V and 4 bases from J, the junction contained 8 bases not matched to a gene. The CDR3 coding sequence is TGCGCCAGCAGCCAGGCCGACAGGGACGGCACCGGGGAGCTGTTTTTT. This translates into CASSQADRDGTGELFF.

The chain couples TRBV19 to TRBJ2-2; D is ambiguous. Trimming left V 6 bases short and J 1 base short, with 12 bases between. The CDR3 totals 15 residues. Germline CDR1 is LNHDA and CDR2 is SQIVND (reference sequence). CDR3: CASRISRKNTGELFF. In DNA, the CDR3 is TGTGCCAGTAGAATTTCCAGGAAGAACACCGGGGAGCTGTTTTTT.

The rearrangement uses TRBV19 and TRBJ2-3, with 8 bases that match TRBD1. The CDR3 totals 15 residues. Per germline, CDR1 LNHDA and CDR2 SQIVND (reference sequence). V was clipped by 5 bases and J by 3 bases; unmatched bases: 7. The CDR3 DNA reads as TGTGCCAGTAGTGACCCGGGACAGGTGACAGATACGCAGTATTTT. It translates to CASSDPGQVTDTQYF.

The chain has TRBV5-1 and TRBJ1-1; no clear D gene. The germline gives CDR1 SGHRS, CDR2 YFSETQ. There are 13 residues in the CDR3. V was shortened by 5 bases and J by 4 bases, with 12 bases between the two germline ends. This CDR3 is CASRAPVGTEAFF. DNA of the CDR3: TGCGCCAGCAGAGCGCCAGTCGGCACTGAAGCTTTCTTT.

The chain has TRBV2 and TRBJ2-6; no definite D call. The CDR3 length is 15 residues. Germline-derived CDR1 and CDR2 are SNHLY and FYNNEI. Trimming shortened V by 8 bases and J by 0 bases, and 11 bases separated the two germline ends. This CDR3 is CASGRLSSGANVLTF. DNA for the CDR3: TGTGCCAGCGGGCGGCTTAGCTCTGGGGCCAACGTCCTGACTTTC.

CDR3 in DNA: TGTGCCAGCGGGGGACAGGGGATCGGGTATGGCTACACCTTC. This sequence encodes CASGGQGIGYGYTF. The chain uses TRBV9 and TRBJ1-2; 10 positions agree with TRBD1. This CDR3 is 14 amino acids long. Per germline, CDR1 SGDLS and CDR2 YYNGEE. Trimming cost V 7 bases and J 5 bases; bases outside gene matches: 8.

The J gene is TRBJ2-7, the V gene TRBV30, with 8 bases aligning to TRBD2. The CDR3 spans 13 residues. Germline values: CDR1 GTSNPN, CDR2 SVGIG (reference sequence). With V trimmed by 3 bases and J by 2 bases, 3 bases remained unmatched. CDR3 residues: CAWRLGGAYEQYF. The DNA of the CDR3 is TGTGCCTGGAGACTCGGGGGGGCCTACGAGCAGTACTTC.

This clone was seen a single time. V gene TRBV2 combines with J gene TRBJ1-2; 7 bases align to TRBD1. This CDR3 has 15 residues. CDR1 is SNHLY and CDR2 is FYNNEI in the germline V gene. The ends lost 7 bases at V and 2 bases at J; junction bases unmatched: 10. The CDR3 DNA reads as TGTGCCAGCAATAGGGGAGGGGGCGCGAACTATGGCTACACCTTC. Translating it yields CASNRGGGANYGYTF.

The V gene is TRBV9, the J gene TRBJ1-4, with D possibly being TRBD1 (5 bases). This CDR3 comprises 14 residues. Trimming took off 4 bases at V and 7 bases at J, with 14 bases between the two ends. Germline loops: CDR1 SGDLS, CDR2 YYNGEE. The CDR3 DNA is TGTGCCAGCAGCCCCCCCGGGGGGGTTGAAAAACTGTTTTTT. This sequence encodes CASSPPGGVEKLFF.

The rearrangement joins TRBV4-1 to TRBJ2-7; TRBD2 agrees at 11 bases. The CDR3 contains 16 residues. The V segment lost 2 bases and the J segment 2 bases; nucleotides outside the gene matches: 5. Germline V gene data show CDR1 as MGHRA and CDR2 as YSYEKL. The CDR3 reads CASSQRTSGGTYEQYF. CDR3 nucleotide sequence: TGCGCCAGCAGCCAAAGAACTAGCGGGGGAACCTACGAGCAGTACTTC.

The rearrangement links TRBV7-9 to TRBJ2-5; D is unclear. This CDR3 is 11 amino acids long. Germline V lookup: CDR1 SEHNR, CDR2 FQNEAQ (reference sequence). Trimming pared 8 bases from V and 0 bases from J, leaving 4 bases between. The CDR3 region has the DNA TGTGCCAGCCTGAACCAAGAGACCCAGTACTTC. It is translated as CASLNQETQYF.

This clone showed up just a few times. CDR3: CASSVVGTGTEAFF. The CDR3 DNA follows: TGTGCCAGCAGCGTAGTGGGGACAGGCACTGAAGCTTTCTTT. The V gene is TRBV9, the J gene TRBJ1-1; 8 bases fit TRBD1. Germline V gives CDR1 SGDLS, CDR2 YYNGEE. This CDR3 comprises 14 residues. The V and J ends lost 0 bases and 4 bases, in that order; junction bases with no gene match: 2.

The chain recombines TRBV4-1 with TRBJ2-5; D gene uncertain. The V gene's germline CDR1 is MGHRA and CDR2 YSYEKL. The CDR3 sequence is 13 residues long. The ends were cut back, 2 bases at V and 2 bases at J, with 6 bases in the middle. CDR3 nucleotide sequence: TGCGCCAGCAGCCAAAATCTACAAGAGACCCAGTACTTC. Protein sequence: CASSQNLQETQYF.

This rearrangement joins TRBV10-3 to TRBJ1-1; D unresolved. There are 13 residues in the CDR3. The germline V gene has CDR1 ENHRY and CDR2 SYGVKD. Between the trimmed V and J ends, which lost 10 bases and 5 bases, there was a span of 17 bases. The CDR3 DNA reads as TGTGCCACTAACACAGCACCCGGGACTGAAGCTTTCTTT. The encoded protein is CATNTAPGTEAFF.

Only one count was recorded for this clone. This chain joins TRBV29-1 and TRBJ2-1; unclear D gene. This CDR3 is built from 12 residues. Germline CDR1 reads SQVTM; CDR2 reads ANQGSEA. V was clipped by 8 bases and J by 4 bases, with 12 bases between them. The chain's CDR3 is CSPSDGYNEQFF. In DNA, the CDR3 is TGCAGCCCCTCGGACGGTTACAATGAGCAGTTCTTC.

The chain uses TRBV25-1 and TRBJ1-6; D gene uncertain. CDR1 and CDR2 (germline): MGHDK, SYGVNS. The CDR3 contains 15 residues. Trimming pared 1 base from V and 8 bases from J, leaving 12 bases between. Written as DNA, the CDR3 is TGTGCCAGCAGTGAATCCTCAGGCCCCCATTCACCCCTCCACTTT. This sequence encodes CASSESSGPHSPLHF.

This chain joins TRBV5-1 and TRBJ2-2; D uncertain. Trimming removed 7 bases at V and 4 bases at J, with 8 bases between. The CDR3 spans 12 residues. CDR1 SGHRS and CDR2 YFSETQ come from the germline V gene. Here the CDR3 reads CASHKVTGELFF. CDR3 coding DNA: TGCGCCAGCCATAAGGTCACCGGGGAGCTGTTTTTT. Full variable domain (rest looked up from reference TRBV5-1 and TRBJ2-2): KAGVTQTPRYLIKTRGQQVTLSCSPISGHRSVSWYQQTPGQGLQFLFEYFSETQRNKGNFPGRFSGRQFSNSRSEMNVSTLELGDSALYLCASHKVTGELFFGEGSRLTVL.

The chain couples TRBV9 to TRBJ2-1; 13 bases map to TRBD2. The CDR3 runs to 17 residues. Trimming at V came to 1 base and at J to 8 bases, leaving 9 bases not matched to a gene. Per germline, CDR1 SGDLS and CDR2 YYNGEE. The CDR3 spells CASSVRLAGGPGDEQFF. The DNA of the CDR3 is TGTGCCAGCAGCGTACGACTAGCGGGGGGTCCCGGGGATGAGCAGTTCTTC.

The V and J genes are TRBV4-2 and TRBJ1-2, with TRBD1 identical over 8 bases. CDR1 LGHNA and CDR2 YNFKEQ come from the germline V gene. Losses at the gene ends were 0 bases for V and 0 bases for J; bases not matched to a gene: 12. This CDR3 comprises 19 residues. CDR3 residues: CASSQDPQGARRANYGYTF. CDR3 coding DNA: TGTGCCAGCAGCCAAGATCCTCAGGGGGCGAGAAGAGCTAACTATGGCTACACCTTC.

The chain carries TRBV6-1 and TRBJ1-3; TRBD1 is a possible D gene (6 bases). Germline values: CDR1 MNHNS, CDR2 SASEGT. V dropped 11 bases and J dropped 0 bases, with 17 bases sitting between them. CDR3 size: 15 residues. CDR3 nucleotide sequence: TGTGCCGGCGGGGGGCAGGTCCTCTCTGGAAACACCATATATTTT. Its protein is CAGGGQVLSGNTIYF.

This chain connects TRBV9 to TRBJ1-4; D is possibly TRBD1 (5 bases). Germline V gene lookup returns CDR1 SGDLS and CDR2 YYNGEE. There are 17 residues in the CDR3. Trimming cost V 4 bases and J 5 bases, with 21 bases left between them. Here the CDR3 reads CASSKTPSGGRNEKLFF. CDR3 nucleotides: TGTGCCAGCAGCAAGACTCCAAGCGGGGGAAGAAATGAAAAACTGTTTTTT.

Details on this clone: The same CDR3 is also encoded by other DNA sequences in this sample. The chain joins TRBV5-1 to TRBJ2-1, with 9 bases lining up with TRBD2. V dropped 3 bases and J dropped 1; count of bases not matched to a gene: 2. Per germline, CDR1 SGHRS and CDR2 YFSETQ. This CDR3 comprises 15 residues. The CDR3 reads CASSSSGVSYNEQFF. The CDR3 DNA reads as TGCGCCAGCAGCTCTAGCGGGGTATCCTACAATGAGCAGTTCTTC.

The CDR3 DNA sequence: TGTGCCAGCAGTGAATATGCCGGGACGAGTGAAAAACTGTTTTTT. This gives the protein CASSEYAGTSEKLFF. This chain joins TRBV25-1 and TRBJ1-4, with D possibly being TRBD1 (5 bases). Per germline, CDR1 MGHDK and CDR2 SYGVNS. The CDR3 contains 15 residues. V lost 0 bases to trimming and J lost 7 bases, with 12 bases between them.